The rows below give T cell receptor beta chains drawn from one sample of a study of immune heterogeneity within non-small cell lung tumors. TCRdb called the multiplex PCR reads again in MiXCR, with one record for every CDR3 protein. The sample holds about 4,500 distinct CDR3 sequences, roughly 24% seen once. Sequenced: lung tumor tissue. The receptors were sampled from a man aged 60 to 75 with non-small cell lung cancer. The CDR3 runs from the conserved cysteine through the conserved F or W. Each record gives: J gene, D gene, clone size, CDR3 length, V gene, CDR3 DNA, CDR3 protein. D genes are given only for firm matches. Some rows mark clone size as missing; the rest say once, few, many or name a class of expanded clone.

J gene: TRBJ2-3
D gene: TRBD2
clone size: -
CDR3 length: 15
V gene: TRBV25-1
CDR3 DNA: TGTGCCAACAGTGAAGGGCGGGAGGTAACAGATACGCAGTATTTT
CDR3 protein: CANSEGREVTDTQYF

J gene: TRBJ1-2
D gene: -
clone size: medium-sized
CDR3 length: 13
V gene: TRBV12-3/TRBV12-4
CDR3 DNA: TGTGCCAGCAGTACCCCGGGCCTCTATGGCTACACCTTC
CDR3 protein: CASSTPGLYGYTF

J gene: TRBJ1-6
D gene: TRBD1
clone size: medium-sized
CDR3 length: 16
V gene: TRBV7-3
CDR3 DNA: TGTGCCAGCAGCATCCAGGGACAGGGGTTGGGGTCACCCCTCCACTTT
CDR3 protein: CASSIQGQGLGSPLHF

J gene: TRBJ2-7
D gene: TRBD2
clone size: medium-sized
CDR3 length: 14
V gene: TRBV28
CDR3 DNA: TGTGCCAGCAGTCCTTTAGCGGGAGCCTACGAGCAGTACTTC
CDR3 protein: CASSPLAGAYEQYF

J gene: TRBJ2-4
D gene: TRBD1
clone size: few
CDR3 length: 18
V gene: TRBV9
CDR3 DNA: TGTGCCAGCAGCGTAGGCAGGGGACAGGGGGCGGCCAAAAACATTCAGTACTTC
CDR3 protein: CASSVGRGQGAAKNIQYF

J gene: TRBJ1-5
D gene: TRBD1
clone size: medium-sized
CDR3 length: 17
V gene: TRBV12-3/TRBV12-4
CDR3 DNA: TGTGCCAGCAGTTCATCCATGACAGGGTTTAGCAATCAGCCCCAGCATTTT
CDR3 protein: CASSSSMTGFSNQPQHF

J gene: TRBJ2-7
D gene: TRBD1
clone size: -
CDR3 length: 16
V gene: TRBV19
CDR3 DNA: TGTGCCAGTAGTCCCGGGACAGGAATAAGTACCTACGAGCAGTACTTC
CDR3 protein: CASSPGTGISTYEQYF

J gene: TRBJ2-7
D gene: -
clone size: -
CDR3 length: 17
V gene: TRBV3-1
CDR3 DNA: TGTGCCAGCAGCCCCGCCGGGCACGGACGAAATTCCTACGAGCAGTACTTC
CDR3 protein: CASSPAGHGRNSYEQYF

J gene: TRBJ2-1
D gene: TRBD1
clone size: -
CDR3 length: 21
V gene: TRBV7-9
CDR3 DNA: TGTGCCAGCAGCTTAGCGAACAGGGACGGGACAGGGGGAGAAACCTACAATGAGCAGTTCTTC
CDR3 protein: CASSLANRDGTGGETYNEQFF

J gene: TRBJ1-4
D gene: TRBD1
clone size: medium-sized
CDR3 length: 15
V gene: TRBV5-4
CDR3 DNA: TGTGCCAGCAGCAACAACAGGGGACTTAATGAAAAACTGTTTTTT
CDR3 protein: CASSNNRGLNEKLFF

J gene: TRBJ2-1
D gene: TRBD2
clone size: medium-sized
CDR3 length: 16
V gene: TRBV24-1
CDR3 DNA: TGTGCCACCAGTGATCCGGGACTAGCGGGTAACAATGAGCAGTTCTTC
CDR3 protein: CATSDPGLAGNNEQFF

J gene: TRBJ2-2
D gene: TRBD2
clone size: -
CDR3 length: 16
V gene: TRBV6-4
CDR3 DNA: TGTGCCAGCAGTTTTGCTACTAGCGTAAACACCGGGGAGCTGTTTTTT
CDR3 protein: CASSFATSVNTGELFF

J gene: TRBJ2-7
D gene: TRBD1
clone size: medium-sized
CDR3 length: 14
V gene: TRBV28
CDR3 DNA: TGTGCCAGCAGATCTTACAGGGGGTCCTACGAGCAGTACTTC
CDR3 protein: CASRSYRGSYEQYF

J gene: TRBJ2-5
D gene: -
clone size: -
CDR3 length: 15
V gene: TRBV7-2
CDR3 DNA: TGTGCCAGCAGCTTATGGGGAGAGTCCCAAGAGACCCAGTACTTC
CDR3 protein: CASSLWGESQETQYF

J gene: TRBJ2-5
D gene: TRBD1
clone size: -
CDR3 length: 14
V gene: TRBV15
CDR3 DNA: TGTGCCACCAGCCCGACAGGGACCCAAGAGACCCAGTACTTC
CDR3 protein: CATSPTGTQETQYF

J gene: TRBJ1-5
D gene: -
clone size: few
CDR3 length: 15
V gene: TRBV6-2/TRBV6-3
CDR3 DNA: TGTGCCAGCACTGGGGGGGGGCGCCTTTATCAGCCCCAGCATTTT
CDR3 protein: CASTGGGRLYQPQHF

J gene: TRBJ2-7
D gene: -
clone size: medium-sized
CDR3 length: 16
V gene: TRBV5-1
CDR3 DNA: TGCGCCAGCAGCTTGGCCTTAGGGCAGGGATCTTGGGAGCAGTACTTC
CDR3 protein: CASSLALGQGSWEQYF

J gene: TRBJ2-1
D gene: TRBD2
clone size: -
CDR3 length: 15
V gene: TRBV6-2/TRBV6-3
CDR3 DNA: TGTGCCAGCAGGGTCCCAGGGACTAGCTCACATGAGCAGTTCTTC
CDR3 protein: CASRVPGTSSHEQFF

J gene: TRBJ2-3
D gene: -
clone size: few
CDR3 length: 15
V gene: TRBV24-1
CDR3 DNA: TGTGCCACCAGTGATAGGTCGGATGGTACAGATACGCAGTATTTT
CDR3 protein: CATSDRSDGTDTQYF

J gene: TRBJ2-2
D gene: -
clone size: medium-sized
CDR3 length: 13
V gene: TRBV18
CDR3 DNA: TGTGCCAGCTCACTTGGACTGACCGGGGAGCTGTTTTTT
CDR3 protein: CASSLGLTGELFF

J gene: TRBJ2-2
D gene: -
clone size: -
CDR3 length: 14
V gene: TRBV29-1
CDR3 DNA: TGCAGCGTTGACGAGACAGGGAACACCGGGGAGCTGTTTTTT
CDR3 protein: CSVDETGNTGELFF

J gene: TRBJ1-2
D gene: TRBD1
clone size: large
CDR3 length: 13
V gene: TRBV30
CDR3 DNA: TGTGCCTGGAGTCCGGGGGACAGGGGGGGCTACACCTTC
CDR3 protein: CAWSPGDRGGYTF

J gene: TRBJ1-4
D gene: -
clone size: -
CDR3 length: 12
V gene: TRBV19
CDR3 DNA: TGTGCCAGCAGACAGGATAATGAAAAACTGTTTTTT
CDR3 protein: CASRQDNEKLFF

J gene: TRBJ2-5
D gene: -
clone size: few
CDR3 length: 14
V gene: TRBV20-1
CDR3 DNA: TGCAGTGCTAGAGGGACCGCATCCCAAGAGACCCAGTACTTC
CDR3 protein: CSARGTASQETQYF

J gene: TRBJ2-7
D gene: TRBD2
clone size: few
CDR3 length: 13
V gene: TRBV10-3
CDR3 DNA: TGTGCCATCAGTGCAGGGACTAGCGGGGAGCAGTACTTC
CDR3 protein: CAISAGTSGEQYF

J gene: TRBJ1-1
D gene: TRBD1
clone size: -
CDR3 length: 15
V gene: TRBV5-1
CDR3 DNA: TGCGCCAGCAGCGTACAGACAGGGATGAACACTGAAGCTTTCTTT
CDR3 protein: CASSVQTGMNTEAFF

J gene: TRBJ1-2
D gene: -
clone size: -
CDR3 length: 13
V gene: TRBV28
CDR3 DNA: TGTGCCAGCAGTTCCCAGGGTGACTATGGCTACACCTTC
CDR3 protein: CASSSQGDYGYTF

J gene: TRBJ2-7
D gene: -
clone size: -
CDR3 length: 16
V gene: TRBV7-9
CDR3 DNA: TGTGACAGCAGCTTAGTAGGTGCTGGCGGGTATTACGAGCAGTACTTC
CDR3 protein: CDSSLVGAGGYYEQYF

J gene: TRBJ2-4
D gene: TRBD1
clone size: once
CDR3 length: 18
V gene: TRBV6-2/TRBV6-3
CDR3 DNA: TGTGCCAGCAGTTTCCCCGGGACAGGGGTATTAGCCAAAAACATTCAGTACTTC
CDR3 protein: CASSFPGTGVLAKNIQYF

J gene: TRBJ2-7
D gene: TRBD2
clone size: few
CDR3 length: 15
V gene: TRBV5-1
CDR3 DNA: TGCGCCAGCAGCCCCAATAGCGGGAGGCAGGGGGAGCAGTACTTC
CDR3 protein: CASSPNSGRQGEQYF

J gene: TRBJ2-1
D gene: -
clone size: -
CDR3 length: 12
V gene: TRBV19
CDR3 DNA: TGTGCCAGTAGTATCACAGGGAATGAGCAGTTCTTC
CDR3 protein: CASSITGNEQFF

J gene: TRBJ2-2
D gene: TRBD2
clone size: -
CDR3 length: 16
V gene: TRBV11-2
CDR3 DNA: TGTGCCAGCAGCCGAAGACTAGGGGAGGGTCCTGGGGAGCTGTTTTTT
CDR3 protein: CASSRRLGEGPGELFF

J gene: TRBJ2-6
D gene: -
clone size: -
CDR3 length: 16
V gene: TRBV18
CDR3 DNA: TGTGCCAGCTCATCACAAGGGGGCTCTGGGGCCAACGTCCTGACTTTC
CDR3 protein: CASSSQGGSGANVLTF

J gene: TRBJ1-1
D gene: -
clone size: once
CDR3 length: 13
V gene: TRBV27
CDR3 DNA: TGTGCCAGCAGTGCAGGGCTATTTTCTGAAGCTTACTTT
CDR3 protein: CASSAGLFSEAYF

J gene: TRBJ1-1
D gene: -
clone size: medium-sized
CDR3 length: 13
V gene: TRBV9
CDR3 DNA: TGTGCCAGCACCCTGGGGGGGGACACTGAAGCTTTCTTT
CDR3 protein: CASTLGGDTEAFF

J gene: TRBJ2-1
D gene: -
clone size: few
CDR3 length: 13
V gene: TRBV6-1
CDR3 DNA: TGTGCCAGCATCGTCGGCCAGTACAATGAGCAGTTCTTC
CDR3 protein: CASIVGQYNEQFF

J gene: TRBJ2-7
D gene: -
clone size: medium-sized
CDR3 length: 13
V gene: TRBV19
CDR3 DNA: TGTGCCAGTAGTATAGATCTAACGCTCGAGCAGTACTTC
CDR3 protein: CASSIDLTLEQYF

J gene: TRBJ2-7
D gene: -
clone size: -
CDR3 length: 15
V gene: TRBV5-1
CDR3 DNA: TGCGCCAGCAGCTTGGATGGGAGCACGATGCACGAGCAGTACTTC
CDR3 protein: CASSLDGSTMHEQYF

J gene: TRBJ2-3
D gene: TRBD1
clone size: few
CDR3 length: 16
V gene: TRBV5-1
CDR3 DNA: TGCGCCAGCAGCTTGGGGGACAGCGCCTTCGAAGATACGCAGTATTTT
CDR3 protein: CASSLGDSAFEDTQYF

J gene: TRBJ1-5
D gene: -
clone size: medium-sized
CDR3 length: 13
V gene: TRBV19
CDR3 DNA: TGTGCCAGTAGCCATTATAGCAATCAGCCCCAGCATTTT
CDR3 protein: CASSHYSNQPQHF

J gene: TRBJ2-1
D gene: TRBD1
clone size: -
CDR3 length: 11
V gene: TRBV10-3
CDR3 DNA: TGTGCCATCACCCAGGGGGTCGAGCAGTTCTTC
CDR3 protein: CAITQGVEQFF

J gene: TRBJ2-5
D gene: -
clone size: few
CDR3 length: 15
V gene: TRBV7-9
CDR3 DNA: TGTGCCAGCAGCGACAGCGGAACGTACCAAGAGACCCAGTACTTC
CDR3 protein: CASSDSGTYQETQYF

J gene: TRBJ2-7
D gene: -
clone size: large
CDR3 length: 14
V gene: TRBV5-6
CDR3 DNA: TGTGCCAGCAGCTTGGCTGAAGCGGAATACGAGCAGTACTTC
CDR3 protein: CASSLAEAEYEQYF

J gene: TRBJ1-3
D gene: -
clone size: -
CDR3 length: 15
V gene: TRBV3-1
CDR3 DNA: TGTGCCAGCAGCCAGACTGGCTACTCTGAAAACACCATATATTTT
CDR3 protein: CASSQTGYSENTIYF

J gene: TRBJ1-4
D gene: -
clone size: few
CDR3 length: 16
V gene: TRBV5-6
CDR3 DNA: TGTGCCAGCAGCTTGCAGGGAGCAGTTACACTTGAAAAACTGTTTTTT
CDR3 protein: CASSLQGAVTLEKLFF

J gene: TRBJ1-2
D gene: -
clone size: few
CDR3 length: 15
V gene: TRBV7-9
CDR3 DNA: TGTGCCAGCAGCACAAATCGATGGGAAGACTATGGCTACACCTTC
CDR3 protein: CASSTNRWEDYGYTF

J gene: TRBJ1-2
D gene: TRBD1
clone size: few
CDR3 length: 14
V gene: TRBV6-1
CDR3 DNA: TGTGCCATAGGATTGGACAGGGGCTCGGGTGGCTACACCTTC
CDR3 protein: CAIGLDRGSGGYTF

J gene: TRBJ2-7
D gene: TRBD2
clone size: few
CDR3 length: 14
V gene: TRBV5-5
CDR3 DNA: TGTGCCAGCAGCCTACGGGGGGATCCCTACGAGCAGTACTTC
CDR3 protein: CASSLRGDPYEQYF

J gene: TRBJ1-2
D gene: -
clone size: medium-sized
CDR3 length: 14
V gene: TRBV6-1
CDR3 DNA: TGTGCCAGCAGCCAGAGGACAGCCTACTATGGCTACACCTTC
CDR3 protein: CASSQRTAYYGYTF

J gene: TRBJ2-3
D gene: -
clone size: -
CDR3 length: 16
V gene: TRBV6-5
CDR3 DNA: TGTGCCAGCAGTTACTCGATTAGCGCTAGCACAGATACGCAGTATTTT
CDR3 protein: CASSYSISASTDTQYF

J gene: TRBJ1-2
D gene: -
clone size: -
CDR3 length: 12
V gene: TRBV27
CDR3 DNA: TGTGCCAGCAGCTCCAGGGGCTATGGCTACACCTTC
CDR3 protein: CASSSRGYGYTF

J gene: TRBJ2-1
D gene: -
clone size: few
CDR3 length: 15
V gene: TRBV2
CDR3 DNA: TGTGCCAGCACCCCGTCACTGAGCGGAGACGGGGAGCAGTTCTTC
CDR3 protein: CASTPSLSGDGEQFF

J gene: TRBJ2-7
D gene: -
clone size: few
CDR3 length: 13
V gene: TRBV27
CDR3 DNA: TGTGCCAGCAGTTTACGGGTCTCCCACGAGCAGTACTTC
CDR3 protein: CASSLRVSHEQYF

J gene: TRBJ2-1
D gene: TRBD1
clone size: -
CDR3 length: 13
V gene: TRBV6-1
CDR3 DNA: TGTGCCAGCACCGGGACAGGGTTGAGTGAGCAGTTCTTC
CDR3 protein: CASTGTGLSEQFF

J gene: TRBJ2-7
D gene: TRBD2
clone size: medium-sized
CDR3 length: 14
V gene: TRBV2
CDR3 DNA: TGTGCCAGCACCGGACTAGCGGGAGGGGGCGAGCAGTACTTC
CDR3 protein: CASTGLAGGGEQYF